These T cell receptor beta chains were read from a single sample in a study of T cell repertoires in cytomegalovirus infection. TCRdb used MiXCR to reprocess the reads, holding one entry per CDR3 protein. The sample yields just over 450,000 distinct CDR3 sequences, roughly 46% seen once. Their cognate antigens are unknown. The sample here was cultured PBMCs, taken from culture after CMV antigen stimulation. Receptors originate from a human donor in good health (CMV status not recorded). Some clones in this sample may be carry-over from other donors' samples. Both conserved end residues are trimmed from each CDR3. The order of the fields is J gene, D gene, V gene, CDR3 protein. D genes are given only for firm matches.

J gene: TRBJ2-1
D gene: TRBD2
V gene: TRBV10-3
CDR3 protein: AISSLAGGASSYNEQF

J gene: TRBJ2-7
D gene: TRBD1
V gene: TRBV11-2
CDR3 protein: ASSLRLPGQGTYEQY

J gene: TRBJ1-2
D gene: .
V gene: TRBV6-1
CDR3 protein: ASSPLWNYGHT

J gene: TRBJ2-7
D gene: TRBD1
V gene: TRBV7-2
CDR3 protein: ASSGQGPFEQY

J gene: TRBJ1-6
D gene: .
V gene: TRBV6-5
CDR3 protein: ASSYMRVGGSPLH

J gene: TRBJ2-3
D gene: TRBD2
V gene: TRBV7-2
CDR3 protein: ASSLAGLGGTSADTQY

J gene: TRBJ2-7
D gene: TRBD2
V gene: TRBV10-3
CDR3 protein: AIRGSGSAYEQY

J gene: TRBJ2-1
D gene: TRBD2
V gene: TRBV11-2
CDR3 protein: ASSSIVGTSGSGEQF

J gene: TRBJ2-3
D gene: .
V gene: TRBV5-1
CDR3 protein: ASGGRDGTDTQY

J gene: TRBJ1-1
D gene: .
V gene: TRBV7-2
CDR3 protein: ASSLGAYTEAF

J gene: TRBJ2-3
D gene: TRBD2
V gene: TRBV25-1
CDR3 protein: ASSAGLAGGSGADTQY

J gene: TRBJ2-3
D gene: .
V gene: TRBV7-2
CDR3 protein: ASSLARGPTDTQY

J gene: TRBJ2-3
D gene: .
V gene: TRBV5-1
CDR3 protein: ASSQIPQLGTDTQY

J gene: TRBJ2-5
D gene: TRBD1
V gene: TRBV7-8
CDR3 protein: ASSFSGQGWGETQY

J gene: TRBJ1-5
D gene: .
V gene: TRBV7-2
CDR3 protein: ASSWSRDGNQPQH

J gene: TRBJ2-4
D gene: TRBD1
V gene: TRBV6-2/TRBV6-3
CDR3 protein: ASSPQGGSVIQY

J gene: TRBJ2-3
D gene: .
V gene: TRBV20-1
CDR3 protein: SAPIGTLGTDTQY

J gene: TRBJ2-2
D gene: TRBD1
V gene: TRBV9
CDR3 protein: ASSVERDRGRAGELF

J gene: TRBJ2-1
D gene: .
V gene: TRBV20-1
CDR3 protein: SARMVSYQF

J gene: TRBJ2-7
D gene: TRBD1
V gene: TRBV7-2
CDR3 protein: ASSFRQGNSYEQY

J gene: TRBJ2-1
D gene: TRBD2
V gene: TRBV2
CDR3 protein: ASMPGGGVYNEQF

J gene: TRBJ2-1
D gene: TRBD2
V gene: TRBV15
CDR3 protein: ATSVDAGGWNNEQF

J gene: TRBJ1-6
D gene: .
V gene: TRBV6-6
CDR3 protein: ASSWYRDLGLH

J gene: TRBJ2-1
D gene: TRBD2
V gene: TRBV6-1
CDR3 protein: ASSGVAGIKEQF

J gene: TRBJ2-3
D gene: TRBD2
V gene: TRBV6-2/TRBV6-3
CDR3 protein: ASRRTGLRLDTQY

J gene: TRBJ2-1
D gene: TRBD2
V gene: TRBV6-1
CDR3 protein: AIHGLAGGYNEQF

J gene: TRBJ2-7
D gene: .
V gene: TRBV20-1
CDR3 protein: KAAGQQVREQY

J gene: TRBJ1-4
D gene: .
V gene: TRBV19
CDR3 protein: ASKSGDGRRGNEKLF

J gene: TRBJ2-5
D gene: .
V gene: TRBV6-2/TRBV6-3
CDR3 protein: ASSWVLTEERETQY

J gene: TRBJ2-7
D gene: .
V gene: TRBV7-9
CDR3 protein: ASSQGLEQY

J gene: TRBJ1-2
D gene: .
V gene: TRBV6-6
CDR3 protein: ASSVNNYGYT

J gene: TRBJ1-1
D gene: .
V gene: TRBV5-1
CDR3 protein: ASSLGGGFVAEAF

J gene: TRBJ2-5
D gene: .
V gene: TRBV18
CDR3 protein: ASSSRSAGRETQY

J gene: TRBJ2-1
D gene: .
V gene: TRBV12-3/TRBV12-4
CDR3 protein: ASSTSFSGRATYNEQF

J gene: TRBJ2-3
D gene: .
V gene: TRBV5-1
CDR3 protein: ASSLESRTDTQY

J gene: TRBJ1-2
D gene: .
V gene: TRBV6-5
CDR3 protein: ASSYSGTTYGYT

J gene: TRBJ2-5
D gene: TRBD2
V gene: TRBV7-2
CDR3 protein: ASSLRLAGKETQY

J gene: TRBJ2-1
D gene: .
V gene: TRBV2
CDR3 protein: AASILVNNEQF

J gene: TRBJ2-3
D gene: .
V gene: TRBV7-2
CDR3 protein: ASSSHTDTQY

J gene: TRBJ2-3
D gene: .
V gene: TRBV20-1
CDR3 protein: SVRGDFGDTQY

J gene: TRBJ1-1
D gene: .
V gene: TRBV7-7
CDR3 protein: ASSLDLRGQMNTEAF

J gene: TRBJ1-1
D gene: .
V gene: TRBV6-8
CDR3 protein: ASSYPIGAGNTEAF

J gene: TRBJ2-7
D gene: .
V gene: TRBV6-1
CDR3 protein: ASSEWAAGTSYEQY

J gene: TRBJ2-5
D gene: .
V gene: TRBV7-2
CDR3 protein: ASSGSREETQY

J gene: TRBJ2-2
D gene: .
V gene: TRBV14
CDR3 protein: ASSQDTWWGGTGELF

J gene: TRBJ2-1
D gene: TRBD2
V gene: TRBV7-2
CDR3 protein: ASSMGPSGSFQSEQF

J gene: TRBJ1-1
D gene: .
V gene: TRBV7-2
CDR3 protein: ASTPAGRVGEAF

J gene: TRBJ2-5
D gene: TRBD2
V gene: TRBV9
CDR3 protein: ASSVSLAGGTETQY

J gene: TRBJ2-5
D gene: .
V gene: TRBV7-2
CDR3 protein: ASSPRDSEQYQETQY

J gene: TRBJ2-3
D gene: TRBD2
V gene: TRBV7-2
CDR3 protein: ASSARSGGADTQY

J gene: TRBJ1-1
D gene: .
V gene: TRBV7-2
CDR3 protein: ASSSVLGGNTEAF